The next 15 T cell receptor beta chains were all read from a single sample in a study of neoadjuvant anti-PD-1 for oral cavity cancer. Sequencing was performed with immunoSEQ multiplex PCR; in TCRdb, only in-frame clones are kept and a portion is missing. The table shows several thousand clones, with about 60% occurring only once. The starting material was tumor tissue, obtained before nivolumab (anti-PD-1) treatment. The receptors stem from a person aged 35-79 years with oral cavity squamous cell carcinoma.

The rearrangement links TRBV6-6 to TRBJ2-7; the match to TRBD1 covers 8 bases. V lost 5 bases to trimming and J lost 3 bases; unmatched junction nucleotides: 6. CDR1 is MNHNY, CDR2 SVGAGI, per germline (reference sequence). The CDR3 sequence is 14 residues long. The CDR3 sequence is CASSQSTGGYEQYF. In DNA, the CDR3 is TGTGCCAGCAGTCAATCTACAGGGGGCTACGAGCAGTACTTC.

CDR3 sequence reads: CASSQPQGPYGYTF. CDR3 sequence (DNA): TGCGCCAGCAGCCAACCGCAGGGGCCCTATGGCTACACCTTC. The chain is built from TRBV4-1 and TRBJ1-2, with D perhaps matching TRBD1 (6 bases). The V gene's germline CDR1 is MGHRA and CDR2 YSYEKL. The V and J ends lost 2 bases and 4 bases respectively, with 11 bases between them. The CDR3 totals 14 residues.

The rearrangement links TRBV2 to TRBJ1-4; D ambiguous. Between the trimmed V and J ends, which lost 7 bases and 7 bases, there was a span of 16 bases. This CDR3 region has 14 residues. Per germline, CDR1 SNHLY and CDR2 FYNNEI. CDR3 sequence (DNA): TGTGCCAGCATCATAAAAATTTGGGGTGAAAAACTGTTTTTT. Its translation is CASIIKIWGEKLFF.

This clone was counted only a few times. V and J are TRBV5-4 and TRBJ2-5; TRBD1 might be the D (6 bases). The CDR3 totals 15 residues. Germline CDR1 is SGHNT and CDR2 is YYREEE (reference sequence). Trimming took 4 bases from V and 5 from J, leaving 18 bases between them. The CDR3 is CASSKQQGVQETQYF. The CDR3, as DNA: TGTGCCAGCAGCAAACAACAGGGAGTTCAGGAGACCCAGTACTTC.

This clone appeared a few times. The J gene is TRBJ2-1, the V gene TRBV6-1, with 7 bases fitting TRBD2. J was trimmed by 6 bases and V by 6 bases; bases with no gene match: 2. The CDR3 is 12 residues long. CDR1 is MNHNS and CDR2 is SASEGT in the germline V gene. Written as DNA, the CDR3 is TGTGCCAGCAGGAGGACTAGCAATGAGCAGTTCTTC. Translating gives CASRRTSNEQFF.

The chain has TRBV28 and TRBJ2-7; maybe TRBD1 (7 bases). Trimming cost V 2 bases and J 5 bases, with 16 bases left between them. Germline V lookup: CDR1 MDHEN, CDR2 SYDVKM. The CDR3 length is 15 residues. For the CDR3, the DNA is TGTGCCAGCAGTTTAGGGCTGACAGGGACTGACGAGCAGTACTTC. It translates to CASSLGLTGTDEQYF.

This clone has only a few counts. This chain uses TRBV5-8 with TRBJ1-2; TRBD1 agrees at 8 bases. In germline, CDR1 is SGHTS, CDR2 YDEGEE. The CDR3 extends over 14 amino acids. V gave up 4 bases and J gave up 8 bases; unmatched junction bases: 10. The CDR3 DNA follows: TGTGCCAGCAGCCTGCGGCAGGGGGCGCGAGGCTACACCTTC. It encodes CASSLRQGARGYTF.

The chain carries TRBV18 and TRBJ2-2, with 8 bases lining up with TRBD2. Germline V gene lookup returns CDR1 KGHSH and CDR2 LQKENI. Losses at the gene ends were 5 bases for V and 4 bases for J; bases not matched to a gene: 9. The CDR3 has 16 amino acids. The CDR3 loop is CASSWGTSAATGELFF. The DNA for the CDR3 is TGTGCCAGCTCATGGGGGACTAGTGCCGCCACCGGGGAGCTGTTTTTT.

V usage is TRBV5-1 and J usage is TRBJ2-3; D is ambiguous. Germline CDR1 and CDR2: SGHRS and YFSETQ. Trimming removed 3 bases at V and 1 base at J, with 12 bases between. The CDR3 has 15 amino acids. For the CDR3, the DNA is TGCGCCAGCAGCTCGAACGTTGGGGGCACAGATACGCAGTATTTT. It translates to CASSSNVGGTDTQYF.

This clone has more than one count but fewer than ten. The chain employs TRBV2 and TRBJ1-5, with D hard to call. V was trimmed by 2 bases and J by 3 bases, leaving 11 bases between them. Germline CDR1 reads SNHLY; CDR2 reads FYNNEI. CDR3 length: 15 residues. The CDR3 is CASSELRSSNQPQHF. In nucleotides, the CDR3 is TGTGCCAGCAGTGAATTACGGTCATCCAATCAGCCCCAGCATTTT.

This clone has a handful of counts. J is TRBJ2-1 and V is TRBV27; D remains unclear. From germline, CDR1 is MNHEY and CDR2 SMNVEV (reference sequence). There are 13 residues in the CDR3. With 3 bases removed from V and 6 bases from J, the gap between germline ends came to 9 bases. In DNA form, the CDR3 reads TGTGCCAGCAGTTTCGGCAGTTTCAATGAGCAGTTCTTC. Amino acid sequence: CASSFGSFNEQFF.

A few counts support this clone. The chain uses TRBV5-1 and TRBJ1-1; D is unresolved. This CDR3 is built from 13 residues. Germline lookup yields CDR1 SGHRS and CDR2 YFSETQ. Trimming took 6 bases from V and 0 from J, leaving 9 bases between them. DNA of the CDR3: TGCGCCAGCACCGGACTGATGAACACTGAAGCTTTCTTT. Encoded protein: CASTGLMNTEAFF. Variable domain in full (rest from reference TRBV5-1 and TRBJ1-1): KAGVTQTPRYLIKTRGQQVTLSCSPISGHRSVSWYQQTPGQGLQFLFEYFSETQRNKGNFPGRFSGRQFSNSRSEMNVSTLELGDSALYLCASTGLMNTEAFFGQGTRLTVV.

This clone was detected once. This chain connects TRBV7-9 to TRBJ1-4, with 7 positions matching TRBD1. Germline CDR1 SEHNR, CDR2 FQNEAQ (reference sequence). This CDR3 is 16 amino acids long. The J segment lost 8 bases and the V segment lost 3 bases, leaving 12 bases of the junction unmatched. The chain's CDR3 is CASSFDFGTVKEKLFF. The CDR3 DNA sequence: TGTGCCAGCAGCTTCGATTTCGGGACAGTTAAAGAAAAACTGTTTTTT. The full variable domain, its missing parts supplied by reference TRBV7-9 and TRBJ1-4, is DTGVSQNPRHKITKRGQNVTFRCDPISEHNRLYWYRQTLGQGPEFLTYFQNEAQLEKSRLLSDRFSAERPKGSFSTLEIQRTEQGDSAMYLCASSFDFGTVKEKLFFGSGTQLSVL.

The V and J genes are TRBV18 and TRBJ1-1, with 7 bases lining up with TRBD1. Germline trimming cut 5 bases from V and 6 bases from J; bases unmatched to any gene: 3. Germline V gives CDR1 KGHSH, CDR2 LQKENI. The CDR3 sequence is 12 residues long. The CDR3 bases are TGTGCCAGCTCATTCCAGGGGGCTGAAGCTTTCTTT. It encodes CASSFQGAEAFF.

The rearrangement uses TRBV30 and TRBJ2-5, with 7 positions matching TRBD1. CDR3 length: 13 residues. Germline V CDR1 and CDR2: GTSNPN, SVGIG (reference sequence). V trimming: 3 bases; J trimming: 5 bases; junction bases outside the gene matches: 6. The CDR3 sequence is CAWSTGQSETQYF. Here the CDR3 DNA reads TGTGCCTGGAGCACGGGACAGTCGGAGACCCAGTACTTC.